The clone carrying this T cell receptor (beta chain) was seen a handful of times. Its specificity is not known. The source of the sample is a study of cytomegalovirus exposure and HLA in healthy donors. Broader study findings: Specific recognition of CMV antigens was confirmed in vitro for a few chains (all CMV-associated). Accurate prediction of most subjects' HLA-A and HLA-B alleles from TCR beta sequences was reported. It was assumed in the presence/absence analyses that sequencing depth was roughly uniform across donors. Apart from CMV serostatus, no immune exposure information was available.

13 Jbeta primers and 60 Vbeta primers were used for the PCR. Libraries were prepared by immunoSEQ multiplex PCR; TCRdb keeps only in-frame clonotypes and omits some of them. The repertoire holds under 150,000 clones, with roughly 80% as singletons. The germline gives CDR1 SGHKS, CDR2 YYEKEE (reference sequence). CDR3 length: 13 amino acids. Trimming pared 4 bases from V and 3 bases from J, leaving 8 bases between. V gene TRBV5-5 combines with J gene TRBJ1-5; no reliable D call. The clonotype was recovered from a boy aged 2 to 10 in good health and CMV-seronegative. The specimen sequenced was PBMCs. The CDR3 region is CASSRDTNQPQHF. The DNA of the CDR3 is TGTGCCAGCAGCCGAGACACCAATCAGCCCCAGCATTTT.